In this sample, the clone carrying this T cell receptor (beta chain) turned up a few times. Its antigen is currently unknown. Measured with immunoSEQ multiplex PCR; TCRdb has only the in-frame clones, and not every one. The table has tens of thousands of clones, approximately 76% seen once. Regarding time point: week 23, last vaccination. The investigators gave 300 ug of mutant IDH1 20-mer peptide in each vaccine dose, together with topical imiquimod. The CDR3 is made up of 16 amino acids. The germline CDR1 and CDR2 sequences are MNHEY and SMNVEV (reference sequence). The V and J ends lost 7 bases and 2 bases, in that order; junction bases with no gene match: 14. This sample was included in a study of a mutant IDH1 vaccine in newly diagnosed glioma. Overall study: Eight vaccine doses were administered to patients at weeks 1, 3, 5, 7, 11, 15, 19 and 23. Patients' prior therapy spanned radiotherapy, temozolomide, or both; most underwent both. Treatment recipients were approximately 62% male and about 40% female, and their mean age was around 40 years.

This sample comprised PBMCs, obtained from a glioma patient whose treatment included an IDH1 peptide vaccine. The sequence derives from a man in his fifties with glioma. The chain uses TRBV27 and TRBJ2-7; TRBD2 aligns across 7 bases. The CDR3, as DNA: TGTGCCAGCACCCGATCCCGGGGGGAATTAACCTACGAGCAGTACTTC. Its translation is CASTRSRGELTYEQYF.